This T cell receptor beta chain was documented in a study of blood T cell repertoires in COVID-19. Study-wide context: Sites in the United States, Italy and Spain provided acute and convalescent COVID-19 samples.

The V gene end was trimmed by 6 bases and the J gene end by 7 bases; junction bases not matched to a gene: 6. Germline lookup yields CDR1 SGHAT and CDR2 FQNNGV. CDR3 length: 14 residues. As handled by the study authors: Amplifying reference gene primers gave estimates of nucleated cell counts. The table came from immunoSEQ multiplex PCR; TCRdb's copy has only in-frame clones and leaves some out. V, J and clone size are taken as reported in that table, and D and trimming were inferred from the DNA itself. The sample has about 240,000 clones, approximately 86% seen once. Enrolled through a virtual design, the participants were between roughly 18 and 90 years of age and came from roughly 22 US areas. Cohort assignment relied on participant-reported clinical history.

The V call is TRBV11-2, the J call TRBJ2-1; 10 nucleotides align to TRBD2. What was sequenced was PBMCs or T cells enriched from blood (not recorded which). The clonotype was recovered from a middle-aged woman with acute COVID-19. CDR3 nucleotides: TGTGCCAGCAGGCTAGCGGGAGTGGGTAATGAGCAGTTCTTC. Protein sequence: CASRLAGVGNEQFF.